Below, 9 T cell receptor beta chains from the same sample are listed, as sequenced in a study of blood T cell repertoires in COVID-19. Profiled with immunoSEQ multiplex PCR; TCRdb holds only in-frame clones, not every one. The sample holds some 250,000 clones, approximately 86% seen once. Sequenced input: peripheral blood. The receptors were gathered from a woman aged 55-70 years with COVID-19, enrolled during active disease.

The chain links TRBV6-5 to TRBJ1-4; 9 bases align to TRBD1. The ends lost 5 bases at V and 8 bases at J; junction bases unmatched: 9. Germline V gives CDR1 MNHEY, CDR2 SVGAGI. The CDR3 runs 15 residues. The CDR3 nucleotides read TGTGCCAGCAGTACAACCGGGACAGGGCTGGAAAAACTGTTTTTT. Residues: CASSTTGTGLEKLFF.

This clone has a single count. This sequence joins TRBV5-8 and TRBJ2-3; D is possibly TRBD1 (6 bases). Trimming removed 5 bases from V and 7 bases from J, with 14 bases in between. Per germline, CDR1 SGHTS and CDR2 YDEGEE. This CDR3 is built from 13 residues. CDR3 residues: CASRLGQYYTQYF. In nucleotides, the CDR3 is TGTGCCAGCAGATTAGGACAGTATTATACGCAGTATTTT. Variable domain in full (rest from reference TRBV5-8 and TRBJ2-3): EAGVTQSPTHLIKTRGQQATLRCSPISGHTSVYWYQQALGLGLQFLLWYDEGEERNRGNFPPRFSGRQFPNYSSELNVNALELEDSALYLCASRLGQYYTQYFGPGTRLTVL.

This clone has more than one count but fewer than ten. This chain connects TRBV30 to TRBJ2-1, with 10 positions matching TRBD2. Germline V gene data show CDR1 as GTSNPN and CDR2 as SVGIG (reference sequence). V shed 2 bases and J 3 bases; nucleotides not matched to a gene: 4. The CDR3 has 15 residues. CDR3 protein: CAWSPTSGIYNEQFF. As DNA, the CDR3 is TGTGCCTGGAGTCCTACTAGCGGGATCTACAATGAGCAGTTCTTC.

The chain links TRBV24-1 to TRBJ2-2; 11 nucleotides agree with TRBD2. Germline V gives CDR1 KGHDR, CDR2 SFDVKD. This CDR3 region has 17 residues. Germline trimming cut 6 bases from V and 2 bases from J; bases unmatched to any gene: 7. The CDR3 coding sequence is TGTGCCACCAGTCAGTTAGCGGGAGGGCCTAACACCGGGGAGCTGTTTTTT. Translated: CATSQLAGGPNTGELFF.

The chain combines TRBV5-6 with TRBJ1-1; D is uncertain. The CDR3 extends over 15 amino acids. Looked up from germline, CDR1 is SGHDT and CDR2 is YYEEEE. V dropped 4 bases and J dropped 0 bases, with 13 bases sitting between them. CDR3: CASSQLSEVNTEAFF. CDR3 coding DNA: TGTGCCAGCAGCCAACTCAGCGAGGTGAACACTGAAGCTTTCTTT.

This chain connects TRBV5-8 to TRBJ2-5; D might be TRBD2 (6 bases). CDR3 length: 17 amino acids. Trimming cost V 1 base and J 5 bases, with 21 bases left between them. Germline V lookup: CDR1 SGHTS, CDR2 YDEGEE. The CDR3 region has the DNA TGTGCCAGCAGCTTGCGGGGTAGCGGAATCAGGAGGGAGACCCAGTACTTC. Translation: CASSLRGSGIRRETQYF.

The V and J genes are TRBV2 and TRBJ2-2; D is unclear. This CDR3 contains 18 residues. The germline CDR1 and CDR2 sequences are SNHLY and FYNNEI. Trimming shortened V by 0 bases and J by 2 bases, and 16 bases separated the two germline ends. The CDR3: CASSEALPIPRNTGELFF. For the CDR3, the DNA is TGTGCCAGCAGTGAAGCGCTTCCAATCCCTAGAAACACCGGGGAGCTGTTTTTT.

The V gene is TRBV6-4, the J gene TRBJ2-6; unclear D gene. The germline V gene has CDR1 MRHNA and CDR2 SNTAGT. The CDR3 runs 14 residues. V gave up 6 bases and J gave up 2 bases, with 8 bases separating them. DNA for the CDR3: TGTGCCAGCAGCCCGGGTGCTGGGGCCAACGTCCTGACTTTC. Translated, it gives CASSPGAGANVLTF.

CDR3 amino acids: CASSIVGLNTEAFF. CDR3 DNA: TGTGCCAGTAGTATAGTGGGCCTGAACACTGAAGCTTTCTTT. The chain combines TRBV19 with TRBJ1-1; D unresolved. V was trimmed by 1 base and J by 0 bases, leaving 6 bases between them. Germline V gene lookup returns CDR1 LNHDA and CDR2 SQIVND (reference sequence). This CDR3 has 14 residues.